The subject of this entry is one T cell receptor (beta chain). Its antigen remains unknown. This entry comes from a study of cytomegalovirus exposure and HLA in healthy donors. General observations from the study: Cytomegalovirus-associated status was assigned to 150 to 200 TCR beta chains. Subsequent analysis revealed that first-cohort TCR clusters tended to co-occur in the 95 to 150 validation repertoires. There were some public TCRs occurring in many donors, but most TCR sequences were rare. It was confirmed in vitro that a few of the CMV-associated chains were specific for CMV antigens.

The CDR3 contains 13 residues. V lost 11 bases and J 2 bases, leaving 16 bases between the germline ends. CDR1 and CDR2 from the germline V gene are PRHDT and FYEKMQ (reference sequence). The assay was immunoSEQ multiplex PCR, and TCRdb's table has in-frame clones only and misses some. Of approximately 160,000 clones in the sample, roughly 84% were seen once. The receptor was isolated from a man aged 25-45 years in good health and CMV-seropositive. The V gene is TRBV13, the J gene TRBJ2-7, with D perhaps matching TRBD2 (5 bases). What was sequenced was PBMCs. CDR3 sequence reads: CAARPTGTYEQYF. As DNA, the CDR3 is TGTGCCGCTCGCCCAACCGGGACCTACGAGCAGTACTTC.